The 4 T cell receptor beta chains below come from one sample, sequenced in a study of cytomegalovirus exposure and HLA in healthy donors. Both 60 Vbeta primers and 13 Jbeta primers went into the PCR. The method was immunoSEQ multiplex PCR; TCRdb's version includes in-frame clones alone and lacks a portion of them. The table includes under 130,000 clones, approximately 79% detected once. Source material: PBMCs. The origin of the receptors is a man under 40 in good health and CMV-seropositive.

The V gene is TRBV4-1, the J gene TRBJ1-5; TRBD1 agrees at 9 bases. The CDR3 is 15 residues long. The germline V gene has CDR1 MGHRA and CDR2 YSYEKL. Trimming removed 0 bases from V and 9 bases from J; junction bases left unmatched: 6. The CDR3 sequence is CASSQDTGQGLPQHF. CDR3 nucleotides: TGCGCCAGCAGCCAAGATACGGGACAGGGTCTGCCCCAGCATTTT.

The chain uses TRBV5-6 and TRBJ1-6, with D hard to call. The CDR3 totals 14 residues. Germline CDR1 SGHDT, CDR2 YYEEEE. V dropped 6 bases and J dropped 8 bases, with 15 bases sitting between them. CDR3 coding DNA: TGTGCCAGCACCTGGGCAGGCCTATATTCACCCCTCCACTTT. It codes for CASTWAGLYSPLHF. Filled out from reference TRBV5-6 and TRBJ1-6, the complete variable domain reads DAGVTQSPTHLIKTRGQQVTLRCSPKSGHDTVSWYQQALGQGPQFIFQYYEEEERQRGNFPDRFSGHQFPNYSSELNVNALLLGDSALYLCASTWAGLYSPLHFGNGTRLTVT.

In DNA, the CDR3 is TGTGCCAGCAGCCCCGGGGGGGCCGTATTCATCGAGCAGTTCTTC. Translated: CASSPGGAVFIEQFF. This chain uses TRBV9 with TRBJ2-1, with 8 bases fitting TRBD2. V gave up 4 bases and J gave up 10 bases; unmatched junction bases: 13. CDR3 length: 15 amino acids. Germline lookup yields CDR1 SGDLS and CDR2 YYNGEE.

The chain carries TRBV5-4 and TRBJ2-5; 10 bases are a match to TRBD2. V was clipped by 5 bases and J by 4 bases; unmatched bases: 8. From germline, CDR1 is SGHNT and CDR2 YYREEE (reference sequence). CDR3 length: 15 residues. DNA for the CDR3: TGTGCCAGCAGTAAGCGGGGGGGCCTTCGAGAGACCCAGTACTTC. This translates into CASSKRGGLRETQYF.